In its sample, the clone carrying this T cell receptor beta chain was seen many times. Its cognate antigen is unknown. The time point: newly diagnosed GD, antithyroid drugs for less than 3 months. PBMC-extracted RNA yielded the TCR library. The CDR3 contains 16 residues. Germline CDR1 and CDR2: MNHEY and SMNVEV (reference sequence). Trimming shortened V by 5 bases and J by 0 bases, and 16 bases separated the two germline ends. The data belong to a study of regulatory T cells in long-lasting Graves disease. In building TCR beta libraries, iRepertoire HTBI primers were used together with Arm-PCR of CDR3 regions. TCRdb ran MiXCR on the multiplex PCR reads and lists one entry per CDR3 protein. The table includes more than 450,000 distinct CDR3 sequences, around 13% detected once. The study, taken as a whole, reports: Relative to newly diagnosed Graves' patients, persistent ones had lower TCR diversity. Favored gene segments in persistent disease were TRBV28, TRBJ1-2 and TRBJ2-5.

The same sample was also used in a study of T cells in Graves' hyperthyroidism and ophthalmopathy.

This chain joins TRBV27 and TRBJ2-5; D remains ambiguous. The TCR comes from a woman in her 30s with Graves disease. This material consisted of peripheral blood mononuclear cells (PBMCs), taken at new diagnosis, from a patient treated with antithyroid drugs. CDR3 nucleotide sequence: TGTGCCAGCAGTCCATACGACCCCTCGCACCAAGAGACCCAGTACTTC. This sequence encodes CASSPYDPSHQETQYF.